Below, 18 T cell receptor beta chains from the same sample are listed, as sequenced in a study of a mutant IDH1 vaccine in newly diagnosed glioma. Sequencing was performed with immunoSEQ multiplex PCR; in TCRdb, only in-frame clones are kept and a portion is missing. The sample has around 62,000 clones; approximately 90% are singletons. These TCRs' antigens remain unknown. Time point noted: week 11, during vaccination. With topical imiquimod, each dose of the vaccine consisted of 300 ug of mutant IDH1 20-mer peptide. The sequencing used PBMCs, collected from a glioma patient whose treatment included an IDH1 peptide vaccine. Every receptor here comes from a man aged 35 to 55 with glioma.

This chain links TRBV7-4 with TRBJ2-2; D perhaps matches TRBD1 (6 bases). CDR3 size: 15 residues. Germline V gives CDR1 SGHVT, CDR2 SQSDAQ. Trimming left V 2 bases short and J 3 bases short, with 10 bases between. The chain's CDR3 is CASSLPNRDTGELFF. The DNA for the CDR3 is TGTGCCAGCAGCTTACCCAACAGGGACACCGGGGAGCTGTTTTTT. The entire variable domain, with the rest obtained from reference TRBV7-4 and TRBJ2-2, is as follows: GAGVSQSPRYKVAKRGRDVALRCDSISGHVTLYWYRQTLGQGSEVLTYSQSDAQRDKSGRPSGRFSAERPERSVSTLKIQRTEQGDSAVYLCASSLPNRDTGELFFGEGSRLTVL.

The genes are TRBV7-8 and TRBJ1-3; D gene unclear. Trimming took 0 bases from V and 0 from J, leaving 18 bases between them. Looked up from germline, CDR1 is SGHVS and CDR2 is FQNEAQ. The CDR3 covers 19 residues. As DNA, the CDR3 is TGTGCCAGCAGCTTAGCGTCCATAACATCCCCGGGCTCTGGAAACACCATATATTTT. Its translation is CASSLASITSPGSGNTIYF.

This clone was seen once. The CDR3 spells CASSYAGTADEQYV. The CDR3 region has the DNA TGTGCCAGCAGTTACGCCGGGACAGCAGACGAGCAGTACGTC. The chain couples TRBV11-2 to TRBJ2-7, with TRBD1 matching 7 bases. This CDR3 is built from 14 residues. V lost 6 bases to trimming and J lost 5 bases; unmatched junction nucleotides: 10. Germline V gene lookup returns CDR1 SGHAT and CDR2 FQNNGV.

The chain uses TRBV2 and TRBJ1-4, with D possibly matching TRBD1 (6 bases). V was trimmed by 2 bases and J by 8 bases, leaving 12 bases between them. The CDR3 totals 14 residues. Germline-derived CDR1 and CDR2 are SNHLY and FYNNEI. The chain's CDR3 is CASSELVDSEKLFF. CDR3 coding DNA: TGTGCCAGCAGTGAATTGGTGGACAGCGAAAAACTGTTTTTT.

The chain links TRBV20-1 to TRBJ2-7, with D uncertain. The CDR3 sequence is 10 residues long. The ends were cut back, 0 bases at V and 8 bases at J, with 5 bases in the middle. Germline CDR1 is DFQATT and CDR2 is SNEGSKA (reference sequence). This chain's CDR3 is CSARDVKQYF. The CDR3 DNA sequence: TGCAGTGCTAGAGATGTGAAGCAGTACTTC.

This chain connects TRBV28 to TRBJ1-1, with no clear D. Trimming cost V 3 bases and J 5 bases, with 16 bases left between them. This CDR3 contains 15 residues. CDR1 is MDHEN, CDR2 SYDVKM, per germline. CDR3 DNA: TGTGCCAGCAGTTTGACGGCGCCGGGAGGGACTGAAGCTTTCTTT. Amino acids: CASSLTAPGGTEAFF.

The rearrangement joins TRBV6-4 to TRBJ2-5, with 7 bases lining up with TRBD2. CDR3 length equals 15 residues. V lost 6 bases, J lost 4 bases, and 11 bases stayed unmatched. Germline values: CDR1 MRHNA, CDR2 SNTAGT. The CDR3 DNA sequence: TGTGCCAGCAGAATAACTCTAGCGGCCACAGAGACCCAGTACTTC. Protein product: CASRITLAATETQYF.

The chain employs TRBV19 and TRBJ2-7; D is perhaps TRBD1 (5 bases). From germline, CDR1 is LNHDA and CDR2 SQIVND (reference sequence). Trimming pared 5 bases from V and 1 base from J, leaving 9 bases between. The CDR3 is 13 residues long. CDR3 DNA sequence: TGTGCCAGTAGTCCAGGGCCGTCCTACGAGCAGTACGTC. Residues: CASSPGPSYEQYV.

The chain couples TRBV28 to TRBJ1-5; 8 bases match TRBD1. V lost 6 bases to trimming and J lost 4 bases; unmatched junction nucleotides: 2. Per the germline V gene, CDR1 is MDHEN and CDR2 is SYDVKM. CDR3 size: 13 residues. CDR3 sequence reads: CASSWTGNQPQHF. In DNA, the CDR3 is TGTGCCAGCAGCTGGACAGGGAATCAGCCCCAGCATTTT.

V and J are TRBV7-2 and TRBJ2-7; TRBD2 matches at 7 bases. The CDR3 has 14 amino acids. Germline assignment: CDR1 SGHTA and CDR2 FQGNSA. Trimming removed 1 base from V and 8 bases from J; junction bases left unmatched: 8. The CDR3 bases are TGTGCCAGCAGCTTAGGAGGGAGGGCGCCGCAGCAGTACTTC. Amino acid sequence: CASSLGGRAPQQYF.

The chain has TRBV18 and TRBJ1-5; no definite D call. Trimming removed 4 bases from V and 3 bases from J, with 13 bases in between. This CDR3 contains 15 residues. Germline V gene data show CDR1 as KGHSH and CDR2 as LQKENI. The CDR3: CASSRLRADNQPQHF. In DNA form, the CDR3 reads TGTGCCAGCTCACGCCTCCGGGCCGACAATCAGCCCCAGCATTTT.

The V gene is TRBV19, the J gene TRBJ1-2, with D possibly TRBD1 on 5 matching bases. Trimming took 9 bases from V and 4 from J, leaving 18 bases between them. This CDR3 comprises 14 residues. Germline V CDR1 and CDR2: LNHDA, SQIVND (reference sequence). The CDR3 reads CARIRDRVCYGYTF. CDR3 nucleotide sequence: TGTGCCAGGATTCGGGACCGTGTTTGCTATGGCTACACCTTC.

The chain couples TRBV5-8 to TRBJ1-2; D is unresolved. Trimming removed 2 bases at V and 6 bases at J, with 2 bases between. Germline CDR1 and CDR2: SGHTS and YDEGEE. The CDR3 contains 10 residues. This CDR3 reads CASSLNGYTF. The CDR3 DNA sequence: TGTGCCAGCAGCTTAAATGGCTACACCTTC.

This clone was found a few times. The chain couples TRBV5-4 to TRBJ1-3; no definite D call. Germline V gene sequence: CDR1 SGHNT, CDR2 YYREEE (reference sequence). The CDR3 is 15 amino acids. V dropped 0 bases and J dropped 2 bases, with 9 bases sitting between them. The CDR3 reads CASSLAGAAGNTIYF. The CDR3 DNA reads as TGTGCCAGCAGCTTGGCGGGAGCGGCTGGAAACACCATATATTTT.

The chain employs TRBV6-5 and TRBJ2-3; D gene unclear. V was cut by 2 bases and J by 4 bases, with 10 bases left in between. CDR3 length equals 14 residues. CDR1 is MNHEY, CDR2 SVGAGI, per germline. The CDR3 DNA reads as TGTGCCAGCAGTTACAGGGCAGTGCCAGATACGCAGTATTTT. It is translated as CASSYRAVPDTQYF.

The V call is TRBV29-1, the J call TRBJ2-1; TRBD2 matches 10 bases. Per the germline V gene, CDR1 is SQVTM and CDR2 is ANQGSEA. The CDR3 is 14 residues long. With V trimmed by 3 bases and J by 10 bases, 9 bases remained unmatched. For the CDR3, the DNA is TGCAGCGTTGATCACCCAGCGGGGGGGCGGGAGCAGTTCTTC. Its translation: CSVDHPAGGREQFF.

This clone was detected a few times. The chain combines TRBV19 with TRBJ1-6, with D tentatively TRBD1 (5 bases). The ends were cut back, 5 bases at V and 7 bases at J, with 12 bases in the middle. Germline CDR1 LNHDA, CDR2 SQIVND (reference sequence). The CDR3 sequence is 14 residues long. Written as DNA, the CDR3 is TGTGCCAGTAGTTCCGGGACCGCAAATTCACCCCTCCACTTT. This translates into CASSSGTANSPLHF.

The J gene is TRBJ2-3, the V gene TRBV10-1; either TRBD1 or TRBD2 may supply D (5 bases each). V was shortened by 4 bases and J by 10 bases, with 18 bases between the two germline ends. Germline V CDR1 and CDR2: WNHNN, SYGVQD (reference sequence). CDR3 size: 14 residues. CDR3 loop: CASSGLGDHRAQYF. The CDR3 region has the DNA TGCGCCAGCAGTGGCCTAGGGGACCATAGGGCGCAGTATTTT.